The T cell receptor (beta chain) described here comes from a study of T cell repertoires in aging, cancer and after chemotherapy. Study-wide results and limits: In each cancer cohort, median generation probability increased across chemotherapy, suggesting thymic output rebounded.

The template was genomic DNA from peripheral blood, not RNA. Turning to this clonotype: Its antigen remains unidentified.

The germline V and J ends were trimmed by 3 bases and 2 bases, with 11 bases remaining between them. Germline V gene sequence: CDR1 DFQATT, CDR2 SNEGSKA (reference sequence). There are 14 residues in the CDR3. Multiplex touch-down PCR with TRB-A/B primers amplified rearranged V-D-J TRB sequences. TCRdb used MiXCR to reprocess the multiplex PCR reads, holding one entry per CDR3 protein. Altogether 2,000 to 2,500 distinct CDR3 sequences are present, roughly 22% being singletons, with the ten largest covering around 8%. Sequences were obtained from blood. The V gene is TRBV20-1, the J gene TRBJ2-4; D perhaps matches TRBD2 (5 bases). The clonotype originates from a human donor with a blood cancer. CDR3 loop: CSASPPGTKNIQYF. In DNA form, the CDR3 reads TGCAGTGCTAGTCCTCCGGGAACCAAAAACATTCAGTACTTC.